This TCR beta chain was profiled in a study of blood T cell repertoires in COVID-19 (dated by TCRdb to the early 2020s). Background on the whole study: Samples covering the acute and convalescent phases of COVID-19 were provided by collaborators in the United States, Italy and Spain. The sample metadata nearly always contained a de-identified subject ID, COVID-19 status, age in years and sex. The repertoires were made available in a free public database intended to serve as a resource for research on the immune response to SARS-CoV-2. The prospective study material was composed of cDNA or gDNA derived from T cells, B-cell-depleted T cells, or PBMCs. Where available, HLA class I and class II types were taken from metadata supplied by the sample provider and were not determined by assay-based typing. The samples were drawn from two sources: the first 160 participants of the ongoing ImmuneRACE study, and 1,000 to 1,500 subjects contributed by 6 global collaborators. The dataset comprised deeply sampled blood TCRbeta repertoires from subjects exposed to, actively infected with, or recovered from COVID-19. Findings and caveats that apply to the study as a whole: The quantity of clinical and demographic metadata differed by source and by participant and was supplied without curation.

Clipping removes 0 bases from V and 5 bases from J, with 7 as the unmatched junction base count. The germline V gene sets CDR1 to SGDLS and CDR2 to YYNGEE. From its cysteine to its phenylalanine, the CDR3 spans 17 amino acids. Of all the DNA, just the CDR3 is kept, 51 bases in frame from base 1. Turning to this clone: The specificity of this receptor is unknown. Base-call qualities are not available, and no considerably larger clone is one nucleotide away.

TCRbeta CDR3 regions were amplified from genomic DNA using the immunoSEQ Assay, a bias-controlled multiplex PCR. Per the original workflow: Within the assay, amplification of reference gene primers was used to estimate how many nucleated cells each sample contained. To quantify the absolute abundance of each unique TCRbeta CDR3 rearrangement, sequence reads were collapsed and filtered. For each sample, productive Simpson clonality was calculated as the square root of Simpson's diversity index over productive rearrangements. TCRdb obtained this table from immuneACCESS and retained in-frame rearrangements with V and J assigned. These tables miss some clones; where compared with another copy, unresolved V genes account for less than half of the shortfall, and the remainder is unexplained. V and J calls plus clone size are reproduced from that table; the DNA served to infer D and trimming. This sample comprises a few hundred thousand clones, 65% to 85% of them detected only once. Roughly 3.5% of the sample is held by the ten biggest clonotypes.

Enrolling through a virtual design, the prospective study's participants ranged in age from roughly 18 to 95 years and lived across 24 United States geographic areas. In the prospective study, participants were assigned to cohorts based on the clinical history participants reported in a screening survey and a study questionnaire. For ImmuneRACE Cohort 3, a participant was defined as recovered based on two consecutive negative NP/OP PCR tests, clearance by a healthcare professional, or resolution of symptoms. In the prospective study, mobile phlebotomists collected whole blood, serum and a nasopharyngeal or oropharyngeal swab from each participant. Over a roughly 2-month period, participants in the prospective study had the option of providing additional blood draws and questionnaires. Before DNA extraction, blood samples from the prospective study were shipped at room temperature or frozen.

The sequenced material came from PBMCs or T cells enriched from blood (not recorded which). The rearranged segments are TRBV9 and TRBJ2-3; 12 bases in the junction line up with TRBD2. This clonotype was obtained from a woman in her fifties or sixties who had recovered from COVID-19. DNA sequence: TGTGCCAGCAGCGTAGATCCTAGCGGGGGGGCGATAGATACGCAGTATTTT. Translated, it gives CASSVDPSGGAIDTQYF. Here the CDR3 is joined to the reference TRBV9 and TRBJ2-3 genes, and the full variable domain is: DSGVTQTPKHLITATGQRVTLRCSPRSGDLSVYWYQQSLDQGLQFLIQYYNGEERAKGNILERFSAQQFPDLHSELNLSSLELGDSALYFCASSVDPSGGAIDTQYFGPGTRLTVL.